This T cell receptor (beta chain) was sequenced for a study of blood T cell repertoires in COVID-19. About the study: Researchers got acute and convalescent COVID-19 samples from the United States, Italy and Spain. Nucleic acid was either cDNA or gDNA, and it came from T cells, B-cell-depleted T cells, or PBMCs.

This clone was detected only once. Enrollees, about 18 to 95 years old, lived in approximately 25 US areas. In assigning cohorts, the study relied on participant-reported clinical history. V shed 6 bases and J 7 bases; nucleotides not matched to a gene: 8. There are 15 residues in the CDR3. In germline, CDR1 is KGHSH, CDR2 LQKENI. This table comes from immunoSEQ multiplex PCR, and its TCRdb copy is limited to in-frame clones, with some not included. The data show over 300,000 clones, with 88% seen just once and around 0.97% held by the top ten. This receptor was obtained from a woman in her twenties or thirties with acute COVID-19. The sequenced sample consisted of PBMCs or T cells enriched from blood (not recorded which). The chain combines TRBV18 with TRBJ2-7; 14 nucleotides agree with TRBD2. The CDR3: CASSRRLAGGEEQYF. The CDR3 DNA is TGTGCCAGCTCGCGTCGACTAGCGGGGGGGGAAGAGCAGTACTTC.